The next 8 T cell receptor beta chains were all read from a single sample in a study of control samples from healthy donors and cancer patients. Only in-frame clones appear in the TCRdb table, and some are missing; sequencing was by immunoSEQ multiplex PCR. The sample yields around 100,000 clones, 85% to 90% seen once. Sequenced input: blood. The receptors were gathered from a young man in good health.

The chain couples TRBV7-2 to TRBJ2-7; no reliable D call. Trimming left V 1 base short and J 2 bases short, with 6 bases between. CDR3 length equals 13 residues. Germline V gives CDR1 SGHTA, CDR2 FQGNSA. CDR3: CASSLVVTYEQYV. The CDR3 coding sequence is TGTGCCAGCAGCTTAGTGGTAACCTACGAGCAGTACGTC.

There are many counts of this clone. This sample includes further DNA sequences coding for the same CDR3. V usage is TRBV3-1 (or the pseudogene TRBV3-2) and J usage is TRBJ1-5; D call uncertain. Trimming took off 0 bases at V and 4 bases at J, with 10 bases between the two ends. The CDR3 is made up of 15 amino acids. Germline-derived CDR1 and CDR2 are LGHDT and YNNKEL (reference sequence). CDR3 loop: CASSQDLTGNQPQHF. The CDR3 nucleotides read TGTGCCAGCAGCCAAGATCTGACGGGGAATCAGCCCCAGCATTTT.

The CDR3 nucleotides are TGTGCCAGCAGCTTAGTTCCGGGCTCTGGGGCCAACGTCCTGACTTTC. This encodes CASSLVPGSGANVLTF. The rearrangement links TRBV7-6 to TRBJ2-6; no firm D call. The ends were cut back, 1 base at V and 0 bases at J, with 7 bases in the middle. This CDR3 has 16 amino acids. Germline assignment: CDR1 SGHVS and CDR2 FNYEAQ.

This sequence joins TRBV19 and TRBJ2-3; D remains ambiguous. The CDR3 is 13 amino acids. Germline CDR1 LNHDA, CDR2 SQIVND (reference sequence). V lost 2 bases, J lost 2 bases, and 5 bases lay in between. CDR3 DNA: TGTGCCAGTAGTATAACAGCCACAGATACGCAGTATTTT. Amino acids: CASSITATDTQYF.

The chain has TRBV7-7 and TRBJ2-3, with D perhaps given as TRBD1 or TRBD2 (5 bases each). The V end was cut by 5 bases, the J end by 0 bases, with 9 bases between. Germline V gene sequence: CDR1 SSHAT, CDR2 FNYEAQ (reference sequence). The CDR3 is 14 amino acids. CDR3 amino acids: CASSPRDSTDTQYF. CDR3 DNA sequence: TGTGCCAGCAGCCCAAGGGACAGCACAGATACGCAGTATTTT.

On this clone itself: One end of the junction is discordant with germline, which a read error may explain. This sequence joins TRBV12-3 or TRBV12-4 and TRBJ1-4; 7 nucleotides agree with TRBD1. This CDR3 is built from 13 residues. DNA of the CDR3: TGTGCCAGCAGCCGACAGGGACCCGGTTCGTTGATTTTT. Translating gives CASSRQGPGSLIF.

The chain carries TRBV5-6 and TRBJ2-7; D unclear. Germline assignment: CDR1 SGHDT and CDR2 YYEEEE. Trimming shortened V by 1 base and J by 7 bases, and 12 bases separated the two germline ends. CDR3 length: 13 residues. The CDR3 protein is CASSLPTFGEQYF. The CDR3 DNA reads as TGTGCCAGCAGCTTGCCTACGTTCGGTGAGCAGTACTTC. Combining the CDR3 with reference TRBV5-6 and TRBJ2-7 gives the whole variable domain DAGVTQSPTHLIKTRGQQVTLRCSPKSGHDTVSWYQQALGQGPQFIFQYYEEEERQRGNFPDRFSGHQFPNYSSELNVNALLLGDSALYLCASSLPTFGEQYFGPGTRLTVT.

V is TRBV6-5 and J is TRBJ2-7; 10 bases map to TRBD2. There are 13 residues in the CDR3. With 7 bases clipped from V and 3 bases from J, the junction kept 3 bases outside the gene matches. Germline V gene lookup returns CDR1 MNHEY and CDR2 SVGAGI. CDR3 DNA sequence: TGTGCCAGCAAAGCGGGAGGGCTCTACGAGCAGTACTTC. It is translated as CASKAGGLYEQYF.